The present T cell receptor beta chain was sequenced within a study of blood T cell repertoires in COVID-19 (dated by TCRdb to the early 2020s). Context from the whole study: Samples covering the acute and convalescent phases of COVID-19 were provided by collaborators in the United States, Italy and Spain. The sample metadata nearly always contained a de-identified subject ID, COVID-19 status, age in years and sex. The samples were drawn from the first 160 participants of the ongoing ImmuneRACE study and from more than 1,000 subjects provided by 6 global collaborators. The prospective study material was composed of cDNA or gDNA derived from T cells, B-cell-depleted T cells, or PBMCs. The repertoires were made available in a free public database intended to serve as a resource for research on the immune response to SARS-CoV-2. The dataset comprised deeply sampled blood TCRbeta repertoires from subjects exposed to, actively infected with, or recovered from COVID-19. HLA class I and class II types, where available, came from metadata supplied by the sample provider rather than from assay-based typing. Overall results and qualifications from the work: Clinical and demographic metadata were provided uncurated, with the amount varying by source and participant.

TCRbeta CDR3 regions were amplified from genomic DNA using the immunoSEQ Assay, a bias-controlled multiplex PCR. Under the source paper's analysis protocol: Nucleated cell counts per sample were estimated from amplification of reference gene primers within the assay. To quantify the absolute abundance of each unique TCRbeta CDR3 rearrangement, sequence reads were collapsed and filtered. For each sample, productive Simpson clonality was calculated by taking the square root of Simpson's diversity index across productive rearrangements. TCRdb re-hosts the immuneACCESS table, in-frame sequences only. Its copies lack some clones; in the studies checked, an unresolved V gene accounts for under half of them, and the cause for the rest is not known. Clonal size and the V and J genes are those of that table, whereas D and trimming came from the DNA. This sample has about half a million clones in its table, and approximately 91% of those were observed once. The ten largest clones represent 6.5% to 8.5% of the sample.

Participants in the prospective study were enrolled through a virtual design, were aged roughly 18 to 90 years, and lived in 20 to 30 United States geographic areas. Cohort assignment in the prospective study relied on participant-reported clinical history from a screening survey and a study questionnaire. For ImmuneRACE Cohort 3, a participant was defined as recovered based on two consecutive negative NP/OP PCR tests, clearance by a healthcare professional, or resolution of symptoms. In the prospective study, whole blood, serum and a nasopharyngeal or oropharyngeal swab were collected from each participant by mobile phlebotomists. Prospective study participants could optionally give additional blood draws and questionnaires over an approximately two-month period. Before DNA extraction, blood samples from the prospective study were shipped at room temperature or frozen. Cut back by 4 bases and 1 base, the V and J ends lie 8 bases apart. Per the germline V gene, SGHRS is the CDR1 and YFSETQ is the CDR2. Reading from cysteine to phenylalanine, the CDR3 counts 14 amino acids. The retained sequence is limited to the CDR3, 42 bases, with the frame set at the first base.

This clone occurred a few times. No cognate antigen has been identified for it. Per-base quality was not reported, and no clone a single base away is much larger than it. The chain employs TRBV5-1 and TRBJ2-2; the D gene identity is not certain. This TCR was sampled from a woman aged 55-70 years who had recovered from COVID-19. The sequencing sample was made of PBMCs or T cells enriched from blood (not recorded which). The CDR3 region: CASSPGLNTGELFF. DNA sequence: TGCGCCAGCAGCCCCGGTTTGAACACCGGGGAGCTGTTTTTT. Beyond the CDR3, the reference TRBV5-1 and TRBJ2-2 genes provide the residues; the full variable domain reads: KAGVTQTPRYLIKTRGQQVTLSCSPISGHRSVSWYQQTPGQGLQFLFEYFSETQRNKGNFPGRFSGRQFSNSRSEMNVSTLELGDSALYLCASSPGLNTGELFFGEGSRLTVL.